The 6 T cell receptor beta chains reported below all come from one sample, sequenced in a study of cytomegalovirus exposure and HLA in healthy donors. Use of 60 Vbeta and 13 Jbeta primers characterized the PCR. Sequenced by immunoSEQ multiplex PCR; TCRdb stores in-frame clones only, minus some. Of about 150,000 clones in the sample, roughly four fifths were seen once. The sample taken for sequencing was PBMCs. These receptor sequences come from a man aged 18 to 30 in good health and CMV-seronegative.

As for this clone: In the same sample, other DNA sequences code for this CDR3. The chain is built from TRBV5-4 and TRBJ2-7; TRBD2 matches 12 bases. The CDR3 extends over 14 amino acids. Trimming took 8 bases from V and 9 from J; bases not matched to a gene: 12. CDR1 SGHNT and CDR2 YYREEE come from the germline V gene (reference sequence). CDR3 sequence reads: CASSRTSGNLRQYF. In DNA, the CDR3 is TGTGCCAGTAGTCGGACTAGCGGGAACCTAAGGCAGTACTTC.

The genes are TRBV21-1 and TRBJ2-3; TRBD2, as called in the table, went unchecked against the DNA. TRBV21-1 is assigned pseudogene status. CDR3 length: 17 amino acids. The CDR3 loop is CASSNRVAGGLSDTQYF. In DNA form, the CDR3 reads TGTGCCAGCAGCAATCGAGTAGCGGGAGGGCTGTCAGATACGCAGTATTTT.

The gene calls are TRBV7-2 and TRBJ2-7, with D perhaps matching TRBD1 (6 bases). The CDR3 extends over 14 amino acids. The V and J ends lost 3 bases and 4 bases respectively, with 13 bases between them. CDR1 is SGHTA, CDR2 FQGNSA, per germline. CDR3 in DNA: TGTGCCAGCAGCTTGAACGACAGGTCTTACGAGCAGTACTTC. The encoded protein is CASSLNDRSYEQYF.

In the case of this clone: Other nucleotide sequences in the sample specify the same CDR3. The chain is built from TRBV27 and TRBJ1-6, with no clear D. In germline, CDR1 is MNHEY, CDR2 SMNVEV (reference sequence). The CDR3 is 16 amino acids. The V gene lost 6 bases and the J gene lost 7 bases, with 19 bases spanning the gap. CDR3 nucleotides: TGTGCCAGCAGCCTGGCCCTGGGATCGGGAAATTCACCCCTCCACTTT. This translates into CASSLALGSGNSPLHF.

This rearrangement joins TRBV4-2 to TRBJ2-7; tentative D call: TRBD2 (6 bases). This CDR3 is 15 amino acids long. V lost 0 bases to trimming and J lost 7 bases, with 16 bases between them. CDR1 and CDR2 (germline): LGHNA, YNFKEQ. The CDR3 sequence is CASSQDRAGSDEQYF. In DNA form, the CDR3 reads TGTGCCAGCAGCCAAGATCGGGCGGGGTCGGATGAGCAGTACTTC.

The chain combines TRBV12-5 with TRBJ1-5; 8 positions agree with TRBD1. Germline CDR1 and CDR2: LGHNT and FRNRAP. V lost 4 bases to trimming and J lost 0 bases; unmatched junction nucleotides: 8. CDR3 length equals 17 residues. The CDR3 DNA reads TGTGCTAGTGGTTCACCCGGGACAGGATCTAGCAATCAGCCCCAGCATTTT. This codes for CASGSPGTGSSNQPQHF.